Here is one T cell receptor beta chain with its context. Germline CDR1 is SGHTA and CDR2 is FQGTGA. The CDR3 is made up of 15 amino acids. V trimming: 3 bases; J trimming: 6 bases; junction bases outside the gene matches: 8. Using its own MiXCR run on the 5' RACE reads, TCRdb lists one record per CDR3 protein. The data show over 45,000 distinct CDR3 sequences, with about 23% seen just once and roughly 25% held by the top ten. The entry originates in a study of neurological immune-mediated disorders. Sequencing was done on a sample of PBMCs. This TCR was sampled from a woman in her 70s in good health. The V call is TRBV7-3, the J call TRBJ2-3; 8 nucleotides align to TRBD2. The CDR3 region is CASSFSGGPGDTQYF. The CDR3 nucleotides read TGTGCCAGCAGCTTCAGCGGGGGTCCGGGGGATACGCAGTATTTT.